This T cell receptor beta chain was recorded in a study of T cells in localized non-small cell lung cancer. Assay: immunoSEQ multiplex PCR; the TCRdb copy retains only in-frame clones and omits some. The table records under 1,500 clones, less than 30% of them present only once. The V end was cut by 5 bases, the J end by 2 bases, with 16 bases between. CDR1 and CDR2 from the germline V gene are LNHDA and SQIVND (reference sequence). The length of the CDR3 is 15 residues. Study-wide findings and caveats: The appearance of a median approximately 57 of the top 100 tumor clones was seen in adjacent lung. Investigators sequenced only a single tumor region, leaving heterogeneity possible. Uninvolved adjacent lung had more T cell clonality than any other tissue, topping tumor.

Note on this clone: Its target is not known.

The specimen comprised lung tumor tissue, sampled before any cancer treatment. V usage is TRBV19 and J usage is TRBJ2-7, with a possible D match to TRBD2 (6 bases). The sequence was collected from a woman aged 35 to 70 with stage I lung adenocarcinoma. CDR3 amino acids: CASSYPGAVPYEQYF. As DNA, the CDR3 is TGTGCCAGTAGTTACCCGGGAGCGGTACCCTACGAGCAGTACTTC. Full variable domain (rest looked up from reference TRBV19 and TRBJ2-7): DGGITQSPKYLFRKEGQNVTLSCEQNLNHDAMYWYRQDPGQGLRLIYYSQIVNDFQKGDIAEGYSVSREKKESFPLTVTSAQKNPTAFYLCASSYPGAVPYEQYFGPGTRLTVT.